Below, one TCR beta chain is given with its context. The specificity of this receptor is unknown. Base qualities are not recorded, but no much larger clone differs from it by a single base. Receptor libraries were prepared by the immunoSEQ multiplex PCR assay. The multiplex PCR relied on a mix of 60 forward primers for TCR Vbeta segments and 13 reverse primers for TCR Jbeta segments. Amplification of the CDR3 region of rearranged TCR beta genes was performed with a multiplex PCR assay on genomic DNA. On the Illumina HiSeq System, the amplified TCR beta libraries were sequenced as 87-base-pair reads. As for how the authors treated the data: A later analysis counted about 80 million unique TCR beta chains across the 700 or so repertoires, and roughly 9.9 million of these chains were shared by at least two donors. To remove PCR and sequencing errors, raw reads were error-corrected and collapsed into unique sequences using a nearest-neighbor algorithm that merged closely related sequences. V, D and J gene segments were assigned by aligning CDR3 sequences to IMGT reference sequences. For a sequence to be retained, a match of at least six nucleotides to both a V gene segment and a J gene segment was required. A rearrangement counted as productive if the CDR3 had no stop codons and remained in frame with V and J, and every other rearrangement counted as non-productive. Following IMGT convention, CDR3 was defined as the stretch from the second conserved V-encoded cysteine to the conserved J-encoded phenylalanine. The earlier analysis of about 500 of the donors excluded sequences that lacked an unambiguous match to a single V gene segment. In an earlier analysis of 450 to 700 of the donors, V segments were called functional above 56.7% productive rearrangements and were called segregating when the between-donor standard deviation exceeded 5%. A statistical classification framework was developed to diagnose cytomegalovirus status using the catalog of TCR beta chain sequences. In a later analysis, TCR nucleotide sequences were compared against IMGT/GENE-DB human TR gene sequences so that V and J genes could be assigned. In a later analysis, CDR3 sequences and most-parsimonious VDJ recombination scenarios were assigned using the TCRdist pipeline. A later analysis defined each TCR beta chain by its CDR3 amino acid sequence plus V-gene family, and excluded reads lacking a unique V-gene family. To address suspected cross-contamination and a sequencing artifact, a later analysis removed 450 to 700 highly shared, low-generation-probability nucleotide sequences. In a later analysis, a clonal expansion index was calculated for each public chain from normalized within-repertoire ranks of inferred template counts. Generation probabilities in a later analysis came from a VDJ recombination model fitted to out-of-frame rearrangements, and those results were checked against IGoR. In a later analysis, TCR-TCR, TCR-HLA and TCR-CMV co-occurrence was scored with hypergeometric tests, and a repertoire-size bias correction was applied to TCR pairs. A later analysis estimated false discovery rates by permuting HLA or CMV assignments 20 times. A later analysis grouped co-occurring TCRs with DBSCAN, adding TCRdist sequence similarity when clustering within HLA-allele-positive subsets. Repertoires with fewer than 30,000 or more than 120,000 public chains, plus five repertoires with anomalous nucleotide sharing, were excluded from co-occurrence clustering. TCRdb limited this immuneACCESS table to in-frame rearrangements with V and J called. A share of clones is missing; checked studies link under half to unresolved V genes, and the rest is unexplained. V, J and clone size reflect that table, while D and trimming were determined from the DNA. The sample yields 90,000 to 140,000 clones; 78% were counted once. Of the sample, around 1.3% is held by the ten largest clones.

The cohort consisted of some 730 healthy bone marrow donors. All cohort members were sampled while nominally healthy, although unrecorded immune exposures were likely present. The donor tested CMV seronegative, placing the donor among the 350 or so seronegative members of the cohort. Each donor provided a peripheral blood sample, and peripheral blood mononuclear cells were used for TCR beta sequencing. Genomic DNA was extracted from the blood cell samples with the Qiagen DNeasy Blood Extraction Kit. The CDR3, from cysteine to phenylalanine, totals 12 residues. This entry keeps only the CDR3 DNA: 36 bases, framed from base 1. CDR1 and CDR2 are read off the germline V gene as KGHSH and LQKENI. V gives up 1 base and J gives up 8 bases, and the segment between their germline ends measures 6 bases. These data belong to a study of cytomegalovirus exposure and HLA in healthy donors (dated by TCRdb to the late 2010s). Regarding the complete study: According to an earlier analysis of 587 of the donors, about 179 million T cells yielded 90 million to 130 million unique TCR beta sequences and more than 250 Gb of sequence data. Roughly 310 gigabases of sequencing data and tens of millions of unique TCR sequences were included in an early release covering about 700 HLA-typed donors. The genetic ancestry cluster associated with self-reported Caucasian donors included over 65% of the approximately 410 genotyped donors. The study aimed to test whether signatures of past pathogen exposure could be identified by cataloging public T cell receptors. The study profiled the T cell repertoires of some 610 subjects by immunosequencing and related them to cytomegalovirus serostatus. A separate validation cohort of about 110 different subjects was used in addition to the 666-subject first cohort. To predict cytomegalovirus infection status, the study combined high-throughput TCR immunosequencing, statistical association of individual TCRs with disease status, and machine learning. A later analysis re-examined previously published TCR beta repertoires from just over 650 donors and added high-resolution HLA genotyping to investigate patterns of TCR occurrence. In the later analysis, no new phenotypic data were used to find candidate immune exposures; instead, reliance was placed on TCR beta sequences and their occurrence across donors. In an earlier analysis of 587 of the donors, high-throughput TCR beta sequencing was used to judge whether each TCR beta V gene segment behaved as functional or pseudogenic. Donor age, sex, ethnicity and CMV serostatus were compiled alongside the repertoire data. A later genetic analysis took genome-wide SNP genotypes for about 55% of the roughly 670 donors and used that subset as a discovery cohort. Every discovery cohort repertoire had been produced on one sequencing platform. HLA typing included class I and class II loci at four-digit resolution. Typing coverage varied by locus: roughly 620-640 donors for A, B, C, DRB1 and DQB1; approximately 560 for DQA1; 600 to 610 for DPA1; approximately 490 for DPB1. Several DR-DQ haplotypes were handled as single units for association and clustering because linkage in the cohort was strong. Across 398 genotyped donors of the cohort, an average of about 240,000 unique TCR beta nucleotide sequences per donor were sequenced, and around 20% of those sequences were non-productive. What the research found in general, with its limitations: While some public TCRs were present in many individuals, most TCR sequences turned up only very rarely across donors. Some 15 rarely observed V segments, including chromosome 9 orphons, were excluded from the earlier analysis of about 500 of the donors because counts were too low. The cohort was sequenced for TCR beta chains only, and without alpha or paired-chain data the features that could be detected were limited. A few of the identified cytomegalovirus-associated TCR beta chains were confirmed in vitro to be specific for cytomegalovirus antigens. According to a later analysis, parvovirus B19, influenza, CMV and Epstein-Barr virus appeared linked to several top co-occurrence clusters. A later genetic analysis associated a missense DCLRE1C variant with V-gene and J-gene trimming of TCR beta chains, and an independent cohort replicated the association. Presence/absence analyses assumed roughly uniform sequencing depth across donors, an assumption that may not hold. When HLA alleles, especially DR and DQ, strongly co-occurred, attributing TCR associations to individual alleles was difficult. Because some donors lacked HLA typing at each locus, the association tests relied only on the typed subset. Linkage disequilibrium might explain the correlated functional status among segregating V segments, but an unknown experimental factor could not be ruled out. The authors suggested that the approach could potentially be generalized to other disease states and immunological phenotypes. The classifier was reported to diagnose cytomegalovirus status with high specificity and sensitivity in both the original cohort and the validation cohort. Compared with equally common non-associated chains, HLA-associated TCR beta chains in a later analysis were more clonally expanded and had lower generation probabilities. Because the 87-base-pair reads could not distinguish some IMGT-functional V segments, including TRBV6-2 and TRBV6-3, those segments were excluded. Specific HLA alleles were associated with roughly 17,000 TCR beta sequences at a false discovery rate of 0.05 in a later analysis. Immune exposure information for the cohort was limited to CMV serostatus. A further reported finding was that TCR beta sequences accurately predicted the HLA-A and HLA-B alleles for most subjects in the first cohort. The sequencing pipeline was judged likely to have produced a cluster of highly shared sequence variants as a technical artifact. A total of 150 or so TCR beta chains were listed by the study as associated with cytomegalovirus. In an earlier analysis of 450 to 750 of the donors, most TCR beta V segments appeared in productive rearrangements about 87% or about 30% of the time, broadly matching IMGT annotations. According to a later analysis, TCR association rates differed among HLA loci, with DRB1 alleles showing the most associated TCRs and HLA-C alleles showing the fewest. Most CMV-associated TCR beta chains appeared to be HLA-restricted in a later analysis, and the HLA associations seemed to be driven largely by CMV exposure. A later genetic analysis reported fewer N-insertions in productive TCRs among donors in an Asian-associated ancestry cluster than the roughly 700-donor mean.

The clonotype was recovered from a man aged 25-40 years in good health and CMV-seronegative. The V gene is TRBV18 and the J gene is TRBJ2-1, with a tentative D gene TRBD1 over 5 matching bases. Sequenced: PBMCs. The CDR3 is CASSPQGYEQFF. The sequenced DNA: TGTGCCAGCTCACCACAGGGGTATGAGCAGTTCTTC.